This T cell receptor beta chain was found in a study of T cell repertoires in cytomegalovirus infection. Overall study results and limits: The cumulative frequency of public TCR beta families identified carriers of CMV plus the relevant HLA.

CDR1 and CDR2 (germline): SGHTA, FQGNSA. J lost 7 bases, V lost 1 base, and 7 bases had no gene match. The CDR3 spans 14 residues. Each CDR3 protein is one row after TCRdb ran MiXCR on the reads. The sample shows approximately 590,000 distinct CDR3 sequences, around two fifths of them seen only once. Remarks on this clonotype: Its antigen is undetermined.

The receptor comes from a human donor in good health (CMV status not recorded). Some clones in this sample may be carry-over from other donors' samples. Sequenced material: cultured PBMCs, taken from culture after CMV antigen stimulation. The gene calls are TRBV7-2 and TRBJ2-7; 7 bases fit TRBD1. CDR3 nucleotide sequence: TGTGCCAGCAGCTTAGTGGGACAGAATGGGGAGCAGTACTTC. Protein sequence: CASSLVGQNGEQYF.